The entry below gives a single T cell receptor (beta chain) sequence along with its context. The sample originates from a study of blood T cell repertoires in COVID-19. Turning to the study itself: COVID-19 samples, acute and convalescent, were from the United States, Italy and Spain.

Clones were read by immunoSEQ multiplex PCR, and TCRdb kept only the in-frame ones, dropping some. There are 160,000 or so clones in the sample; approximately 84% occur only once, and over 11% lies in the top ten. The receptor's source is a woman of 80 years or more with acute or convalescent COVID-19. Sequenced sample: peripheral blood.

Written as DNA, the CDR3 is TGTGCCAGCAGCTTAGAATCTAGCGGCACGCAGTATTTT. This sequence encodes CASSLESSGTQYF. This sequence joins TRBV11-2 and TRBJ2-3; 7 nucleotides agree with TRBD2. Germline V gene data show CDR1 as SGHAT and CDR2 as FQNNGV. This CDR3 has 13 amino acids. Trimming at V came to 0 bases and at J to 9 bases, leaving 3 bases not matched to a gene.